These 32 T cell receptor beta chains came from one sample sequenced in a study of brain T cells in children with intractable seizures. Only cases whose brain tissue showed the highest T cell transcript signatures were sequenced. Method: immunoSEQ multiplex PCR; TCRdb's copy keeps in-frame clones and lacks some. The sample yields thousands of clones, roughly 75% seen once. The specimen comprised resected brain tissue, sampled at surgery. These receptors all stem from a boy less than two years old with tuberous sclerosis and intractable seizures.

The rearrangement joins TRBV18 to TRBJ1-1; 10 bases are a match to TRBD1. Trimming removed 3 bases from V and 0 bases from J; junction bases left unmatched: 4. The CDR3 spans 16 residues. CDR1 is KGHSH and CDR2 is LQKENI in the germline V gene. The CDR3 reads CASSPRQGALNTEAFF. CDR3 bases: TGTGCCAGCTCACCTAGACAGGGGGCTTTGAACACTGAAGCTTTCTTT.

The chain joins TRBV6-1 to TRBJ1-2, with 7 nucleotides matching TRBD1. The CDR3 is made up of 11 amino acids. J lost 8 bases, V lost 6 bases, and 3 bases had no gene match. CDR1 MNHNS and CDR2 SASEGT come from the germline V gene. The CDR3 DNA sequence: TGTGCCAGCAGAACAGGGGACGGCTACACCTTC. As protein: CASRTGDGYTF.

By share, this clone counts as large. CDR3 bases: TGTGCCCTAGGGGGGCTCGGGGAGCTGTTTTTT. The encoded protein is CALGGLGELFF. The genes are TRBV6-6 and TRBJ2-2; D could derive from TRBD1 or TRBD2 (6 bases each). The CDR3 is 11 residues long. CDR1 and CDR2 from the germline V gene are MNHNY and SVGAGI (reference sequence). Trimming left V 11 bases short and J 7 bases short, with 11 bases between.

This clone was recorded a few times. The chain employs TRBV3-1 (or the pseudogene TRBV3-2) and TRBJ2-7; 9 positions agree with TRBD2. The CDR3 is 14 amino acids. In germline, CDR1 is LGHDT, CDR2 YNNKEL (reference sequence). The V gene end was trimmed by 1 base and the J gene end by 2 bases; junction bases not matched to a gene: 0. The CDR3 nucleotides are TGTGCCAGCAGCCAAGGGACTAGCGCCTACGAGCAGTACTTC. This codes for CASSQGTSAYEQYF.

The rearrangement links TRBV19 to TRBJ1-2; TRBD1 is a possible D gene (5 bases). Germline V gene data show CDR1 as LNHDA and CDR2 as SQIVND (reference sequence). V dropped 1 base and J dropped 4 bases, with 10 bases sitting between them. The CDR3 runs to 14 residues. The CDR3 loop reads CASSIARDSYGYTF. CDR3 DNA: TGTGCCAGTAGTATAGCCAGGGATAGCTATGGCTACACCTTC.

The gene calls are TRBV4-1 and TRBJ1-6, with TRBD1 matching over 8 bases. CDR1 and CDR2 (germline): MGHRA, YSYEKL. This CDR3 spans 15 amino acids. V lost 8 bases and J lost 5; bases outside the gene matches: 8. Here the CDR3 reads CASQWTGNDNSPLHF. The CDR3 DNA follows: TGCGCCAGCCAATGGACAGGGAACGATAATTCACCCCTCCACTTT.

The V gene is TRBV5-1, the J gene TRBJ2-7; 7 bases align to TRBD1. The CDR3 covers 14 residues. V dropped 4 bases and J dropped 3; count of bases not matched to a gene: 7. Germline loops: CDR1 SGHRS, CDR2 YFSETQ. The CDR3: CASSQPTGSYEQYF. CDR3 DNA: TGCGCCAGCAGCCAGCCGACAGGGAGCTACGAGCAGTACTTC.

This chain uses TRBV5-1 with TRBJ2-7; D is undetermined. V dropped 0 bases and J dropped 3 bases, with 4 bases sitting between them. Germline V gene sequence: CDR1 SGHRS, CDR2 YFSETQ. The CDR3 contains 12 residues. CDR3 bases: TGCGCCAGCAGCTTGGATGACTACGAGCAGTACTTC. It translates to CASSLDDYEQYF.

The rearrangement links TRBV19 to TRBJ2-2; no clear D gene. The CDR3 is 14 residues long. CDR1 and CDR2 from the germline V gene are LNHDA and SQIVND (reference sequence). V dropped 3 bases and J dropped 4 bases, with 9 bases sitting between them. CDR3 DNA sequence: TGTGCCAGTAGTATTCGACCGGTCACCGGGGAGCTGTTTTTT. Translation gives CASSIRPVTGELFF. The full variable domain, its missing parts supplied by reference TRBV19 and TRBJ2-2, is DGGITQSPKYLFRKEGQNVTLSCEQNLNHDAMYWYRQDPGQGLRLIYYSQIVNDFQKGDIAEGYSVSREKKESFPLTVTSAQKNPTAFYLCASSIRPVTGELFFGEGSRLTVL.

The chain couples TRBV18 to TRBJ1-4, with 7 bases aligning to TRBD1. V was pared by 5 bases and J by 6 bases, with 12 bases of the junction left unmatched. The V gene's germline CDR1 is KGHSH and CDR2 LQKENI. CDR3 size: 16 residues. The CDR3 loop reads CASSVAQGSFDEKLFF. CDR3 DNA sequence: TGTGCCAGCTCAGTAGCACAGGGGTCATTTGATGAAAAACTGTTTTTT.

The table lists this clone with a few counts. The rearrangement uses TRBV19 and TRBJ1-3; 8 bases are a match to TRBD1. J was trimmed by 2 bases and V by 4 bases; bases with no gene match: 7. The CDR3 runs 16 residues. Germline V lookup: CDR1 LNHDA, CDR2 SQIVND (reference sequence). DNA of the CDR3: TGTGCCAGTAGTAGACGGGACAGGAATACTGGAAACACCATATATTTT. This codes for CASSRRDRNTGNTIYF.

The J gene is TRBJ2-1, the V gene TRBV10-1; 7 bases align to TRBD1. CDR1 is WNHNN, CDR2 SYGVQD, per germline (reference sequence). Trimming removed 5 bases from V and 3 bases from J; junction bases left unmatched: 7. The CDR3 spans 15 residues. CDR3 sequence (DNA): TGCGCCAGCAGTCCAGGTGGGACAGTCTACAATGAGCAGTTCTTC. Translated: CASSPGGTVYNEQFF.

The rearrangement joins TRBV19 to TRBJ1-2; maybe TRBD1 (5 bases). Germline CDR1 LNHDA, CDR2 SQIVND (reference sequence). The V and J ends lost 1 base and 5 bases respectively, with 14 bases between them. The CDR3 covers 15 residues. CDR3 DNA sequence: TGTGCCAGTAGTATAGCCACGGTTGAGGGGTATGGCTACACCTTC. Protein product: CASSIATVEGYGYTF. The full variable domain, its missing parts supplied by reference TRBV19 and TRBJ1-2, is DGGITQSPKYLFRKEGQNVTLSCEQNLNHDAMYWYRQDPGQGLRLIYYSQIVNDFQKGDIAEGYSVSREKKESFPLTVTSAQKNPTAFYLCASSIATVEGYGYTFGSGTRLTVV.

The V gene is TRBV2, the J gene TRBJ2-7; D is uncertain. This CDR3 is 14 amino acids long. With 4 bases removed from V and 1 base from J, the gap between germline ends came to 11 bases. From germline, CDR1 is SNHLY and CDR2 FYNNEI. The CDR3, as DNA: TGTGCCAGCAGTGTATTCCCGACTTCCTACGAGCAGTACTTC. As protein: CASSVFPTSYEQYF.

This clone was seen once. CDR3 DNA sequence: TGTGCTAGCTCCCCGGAGGGGGGAGAATACAATGAGCAGTTCTTC. Its translation is CASSPEGGEYNEQFF. The rearrangement uses TRBV7-7 and TRBJ2-1, with D possibly being TRBD1 or TRBD2 (6 bases each). Germline V gives CDR1 SSHAT, CDR2 FNYEAQ (reference sequence). CDR3 length: 15 amino acids.

The V call is TRBV12-3 or TRBV12-4, the J call TRBJ2-5; no clear D gene. The CDR3 runs 13 residues. Trimming shortened V by 5 bases and J by 5 bases, and 12 bases separated the two germline ends. The CDR3 loop is CASSPQRRETQYF. In DNA, the CDR3 is TGTGCCAGCAGTCCACAGCGTCGGGAGACCCAGTACTTC.

The chain combines TRBV25-1 with TRBJ1-6; 11 nucleotides match TRBD1. From germline, CDR1 is MGHDK and CDR2 SYGVNS. There are 13 residues in the CDR3. The V gene end was trimmed by 7 bases and the J gene end by 10 bases; junction bases not matched to a gene: 3. The CDR3 spells CASTGQGVSPLHF. The CDR3 bases are TGTGCCAGCACGGGACAGGGGGTCTCACCCCTCCACTTT.

This clone was found a few times. The chain is built from TRBV14 and TRBJ2-3; no clear D. Looked up from germline, CDR1 is SGHDN and CDR2 is FVKESK. CDR3 length: 14 residues. V was pared by 2 bases and J by 4 bases, with 10 bases between. CDR3: CASSQLQSSDTQYF. The DNA for the CDR3 is TGTGCCAGCAGCCAATTGCAATCCTCAGATACGCAGTATTTT.

The rearrangement links TRBV18 to TRBJ2-6, with 8 positions matching TRBD1. Losses at the gene ends were 2 bases for V and 0 bases for J; bases not matched to a gene: 9. The CDR3 loop spans 19 amino acids. Looked up from germline, CDR1 is KGHSH and CDR2 is LQKENI. The CDR3 DNA sequence: TGTGCCAGCTCACCAAATAGACAGGGGATTAACTCTGGGGCCAACGTCCTGACTTTC. It is translated as CASSPNRQGINSGANVLTF.

The CDR3 DNA is TGTGCCAGTAAACAGACTTACGACTATGGCTACACCTTC. It codes for CASKQTYDYGYTF. The chain combines TRBV19 with TRBJ1-2, with D unresolved. V shed 7 bases and J shed 3 bases, with 12 bases lying between them. The CDR3 contains 13 residues. Germline CDR1 reads LNHDA; CDR2 reads SQIVND (reference sequence).

The rearrangement uses TRBV7-9 and TRBJ2-7, with D uncertain. The germline V and J ends were trimmed by 0 bases and 1 base, with 7 bases remaining between them. The CDR3 runs to 14 residues. CDR1 is SEHNR and CDR2 is FQNEAQ in the germline V gene (reference sequence). The CDR3 is CASSLAGLSYEQYF. The CDR3 region has the DNA TGTGCCAGCAGCTTAGCGGGCCTATCCTACGAGCAGTACTTC.

The chain uses TRBV19 and TRBJ2-2; 7 bases match TRBD2. The germline V gene encodes CDR1 LNHDA and CDR2 SQIVND (reference sequence). This CDR3 comprises 14 residues. J gave up 5 bases and V 2 bases, and 2 bases lay outside the gene matches. CDR3 loop: CASSIKLATGELFF. The CDR3 bases are TGTGCCAGTAGTATAAAACTAGCGACCGGGGAGCTGTTTTTT.

In this sample, this clone turned up once. This chain uses TRBV2 with TRBJ2-1; 9 positions agree with TRBD2. Trimming took 8 bases from V and 8 from J; bases not matched to a gene: 7. Germline CDR1 SNHLY, CDR2 FYNNEI. This CDR3 is built from 13 residues. The CDR3 loop reads CASDSAGGDEQFF. In nucleotides, the CDR3 is TGTGCCAGCGATTCGGCGGGAGGGGATGAGCAGTTCTTC.

This sequence joins TRBV7-3 and TRBJ2-5, with 7 bases matching TRBD1. V lost 2 bases and J lost 0; bases outside the gene matches: 3. The CDR3 runs to 15 residues. The germline V gene has CDR1 SGHTA and CDR2 FQGTGA. CDR3 DNA: TGTGCCAGCAGCTTAGGGACAGAGTACCAAGAGACCCAGTACTTC. This sequence encodes CASSLGTEYQETQYF.

The chain recombines TRBV3-1 (or the pseudogene TRBV3-2) with TRBJ2-3; D possibly uses TRBD1 or TRBD2 (6 bases each). V was clipped by 0 bases and J by 8 bases, with 21 bases between them. Germline values: CDR1 LGHDT, CDR2 YNNKEL (reference sequence). The CDR3 loop spans 17 amino acids. CDR3 DNA sequence: TGTGCCAGCAGCCAAGATAATGTGAGGGGGGTTAGGAGTACGCAGTATTTT. It is translated as CASSQDNVRGVRSTQYF.

The chain joins TRBV6-5 to TRBJ1-2, with 10 nucleotides matching TRBD1. This CDR3 spans 15 amino acids. V shed 2 bases, J shed 4 bases, and the junction held 4 bases outside the gene matches. The germline V gene encodes CDR1 MNHEY and CDR2 SVGAGI. This CDR3 is CASSYRTGGVYGYTF. In DNA form, the CDR3 reads TGTGCCAGCAGTTACCGGACAGGGGGTGTCTATGGCTACACCTTC.

The J gene is TRBJ2-2, the V gene TRBV6-4, with 9 bases identical to TRBD1. The CDR3 consists of 16 residues. V lost 3 bases and J lost 9; bases outside the gene matches: 11. Germline assignment: CDR1 MRHNA and CDR2 SNTAGT. CDR3: CASSESGTGSFRELFF. CDR3 sequence (DNA): TGTGCCAGCAGTGAGTCCGGGACAGGGTCGTTCCGGGAGCTGTTTTTT.

J is TRBJ2-3 and V is TRBV9; D is undetermined. CDR3 length: 13 amino acids. Germline-derived CDR1 and CDR2 are SGDLS and YYNGEE. The V gene lost 0 bases and the J gene lost 4 bases, with 6 bases spanning the gap. The CDR3: CASSVDSADTQYF. The CDR3 region has the DNA TGTGCCAGCAGCGTAGATAGTGCAGATACGCAGTATTTT.

V gene TRBV19 combines with J gene TRBJ1-2, with D perhaps TRBD1 (5 bases). Trimming removed 2 bases from V and 7 bases from J, with 8 bases in between. This CDR3 spans 12 amino acids. Looked up from germline, CDR1 is LNHDA and CDR2 is SQIVND (reference sequence). CDR3 sequence: CASSISGLGYTF. The CDR3 DNA follows: TGTGCCAGTAGTATATCGGGGCTTGGCTACACCTTC.

This clone was detected a few times. The chain joins TRBV5-6 to TRBJ1-1; no reliable D call. Between the trimmed V and J ends, which lost 7 bases and 1 base, there was a span of 11 bases. The CDR3 extends over 13 amino acids. Germline CDR1 and CDR2: SGHDT and YYEEEE. The CDR3 sequence is CASQKGTNTEAFF. The DNA for the CDR3 is TGTGCCAGCCAGAAGGGAACGAACACTGAAGCTTTCTTT.

This chain joins TRBV19 and TRBJ1-5, with TRBD1 as a possible D gene (6 bases). From germline, CDR1 is LNHDA and CDR2 SQIVND (reference sequence). V was cut by 6 bases and J by 2 bases, with 17 bases left in between. This CDR3 has 16 amino acids. CDR3 sequence (DNA): TGTGCCAGTAGCCACAGAGGGGGATTCCGCAATCAGCCCCAGCATTTT. It specifies CASSHRGGFRNQPQHF.

This CDR3 is CASSWGTDTQYF. The DNA of the CDR3 is TGTGCCAGCAGTTGGGGCACAGATACGCAGTATTTT. This chain connects TRBV12-3 or TRBV12-4 to TRBJ2-3; no clear D. The CDR3 loop spans 12 amino acids. With 4 bases removed from V and 1 base from J, the gap between germline ends came to 3 bases.